The clone carrying this T cell receptor beta chain came up a few times. Antigen: not known. This entry belongs to a study of cytomegalovirus exposure and HLA in healthy donors. Trimming cost V 6 bases and J 5 bases, with 11 bases left between them. Per the germline V gene, CDR1 is MNHEY and CDR2 is SMNVEV (reference sequence). CDR3 length: 13 residues. Study outcomes and limitations: In most subjects, TCR beta sequences reportedly gave accurate predictions of HLA-A and HLA-B alleles. Later analysis identified several of the most significant clusters that appeared linked to common viral pathogens.

This PCR relied on a set of 60 Vbeta primers and 13 Jbeta primers. The assay was immunoSEQ multiplex PCR, and TCRdb's table has in-frame clones only and misses some. The sample includes 180,000 or so clones, over 70% of them seen just once. The sequencing sample was made of PBMCs. This chain links TRBV27 with TRBJ2-1; no clear D. The clonotype comes from a male donor in good health and CMV-seronegative. The CDR3 reads CASSPRLHNEQFF. CDR3 nucleotides: TGTGCCAGCAGCCCCCGACTCCACAATGAGCAGTTCTTC.